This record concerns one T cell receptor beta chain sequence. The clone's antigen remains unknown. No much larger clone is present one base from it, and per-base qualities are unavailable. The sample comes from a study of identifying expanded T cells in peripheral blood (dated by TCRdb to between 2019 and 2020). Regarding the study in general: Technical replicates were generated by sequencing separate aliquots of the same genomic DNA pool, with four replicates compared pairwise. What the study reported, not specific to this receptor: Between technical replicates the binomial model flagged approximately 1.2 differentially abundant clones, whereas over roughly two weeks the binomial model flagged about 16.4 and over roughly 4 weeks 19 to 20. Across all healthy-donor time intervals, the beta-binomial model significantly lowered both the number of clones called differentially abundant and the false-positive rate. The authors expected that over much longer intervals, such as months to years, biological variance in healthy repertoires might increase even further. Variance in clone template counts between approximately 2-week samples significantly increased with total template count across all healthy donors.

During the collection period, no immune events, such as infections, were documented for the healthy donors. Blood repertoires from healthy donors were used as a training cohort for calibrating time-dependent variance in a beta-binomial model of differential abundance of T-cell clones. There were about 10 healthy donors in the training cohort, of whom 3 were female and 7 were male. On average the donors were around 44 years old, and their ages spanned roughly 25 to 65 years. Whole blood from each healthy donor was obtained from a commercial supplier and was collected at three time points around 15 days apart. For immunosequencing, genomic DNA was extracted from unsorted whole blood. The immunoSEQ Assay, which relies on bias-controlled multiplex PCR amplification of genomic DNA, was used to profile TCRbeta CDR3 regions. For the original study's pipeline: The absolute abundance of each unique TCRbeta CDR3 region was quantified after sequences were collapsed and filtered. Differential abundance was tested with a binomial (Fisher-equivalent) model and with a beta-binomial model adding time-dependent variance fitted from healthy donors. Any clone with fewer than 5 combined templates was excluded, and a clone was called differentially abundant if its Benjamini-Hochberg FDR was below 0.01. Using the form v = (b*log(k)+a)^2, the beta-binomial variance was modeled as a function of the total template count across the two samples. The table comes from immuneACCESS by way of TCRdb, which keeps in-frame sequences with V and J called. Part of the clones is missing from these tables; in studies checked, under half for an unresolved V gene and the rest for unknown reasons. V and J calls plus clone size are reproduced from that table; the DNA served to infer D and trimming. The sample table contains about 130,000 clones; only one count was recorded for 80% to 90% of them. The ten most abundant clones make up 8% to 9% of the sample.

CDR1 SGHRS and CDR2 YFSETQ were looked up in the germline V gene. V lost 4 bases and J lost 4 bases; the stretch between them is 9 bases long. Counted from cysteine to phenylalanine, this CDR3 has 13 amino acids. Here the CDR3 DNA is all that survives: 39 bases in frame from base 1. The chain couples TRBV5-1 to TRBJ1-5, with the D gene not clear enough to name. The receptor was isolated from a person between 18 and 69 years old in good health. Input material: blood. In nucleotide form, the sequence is TGCGCCAGCAGCCCCGGGGTTAATCAGCCCCAGCATTTT. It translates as CASSPGVNQPQHF. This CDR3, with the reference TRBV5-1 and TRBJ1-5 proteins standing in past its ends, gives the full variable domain KAGVTQTPRYLIKTRGQQVTLSCSPISGHRSVSWYQQTPGQGLQFLFEYFSETQRNKGNFPGRFSGRQFSNSRSEMNVSTLELGDSALYLCASSPGVNQPQHFGDGTRLSIL.